These 17 T cell receptor beta chains originate from one sample sequenced in a study of shared clonotypes between healthy human individuals. Naive CD8 cells, CD45RO-negative and positively selected for CCR7, excluded terminally differentiated effector memory CD45RA+ cells. Clones were read by immunoSEQ multiplex PCR, and TCRdb kept only the in-frame ones, dropping some. The sample holds roughly 2.1 million clones, roughly 91% seen once. The sample taken for sequencing was naive CD8+ T cells from PBMCs. Source of these receptors: a man aged 18-30 years in good health. Some clones in this sample may be carry-over from other donors' samples.

CDR3 nucleotide sequence: TGTGCCAGCCATGGACAGAGCTTCCCCTACGAGCAGTACTTC. It is translated as CASHGQSFPYEQYF. V and J are TRBV5-6 and TRBJ2-7; possible D gene TRBD1, 6 bases. The CDR3 sequence is 14 residues long. Trimming stripped 7 bases from V and 2 bases from J, with 16 bases between. Germline V gives CDR1 SGHDT, CDR2 YYEEEE. Supplemented by reference TRBV5-6 and TRBJ2-7, the full variable domain reads DAGVTQSPTHLIKTRGQQVTLRCSPKSGHDTVSWYQQALGQGPQFIFQYYEEEERQRGNFPDRFSGHQFPNYSSELNVNALLLGDSALYLCASHGQSFPYEQYFGPGTRLTVT.

This rearrangement joins TRBV5-1 to TRBJ2-7, with 12 bases that match TRBD2. Germline CDR1 and CDR2: SGHRS and YFSETQ. The ends lost 3 bases at V and 5 bases at J; junction bases unmatched: 9. The CDR3 has 16 amino acids. CDR3 sequence reads: CASSYTRLAGAHEQYF. The CDR3 DNA reads TGCGCCAGCAGCTACACTAGACTAGCGGGAGCCCACGAGCAGTACTTC.

The chain joins TRBV15 to TRBJ2-3, with D perhaps matching TRBD1 (5 bases). Trimming stripped 8 bases from V and 2 bases from J, with 14 bases between. Germline values: CDR1 LNHNV, CDR2 YYDKDF (reference sequence). This CDR3 has 14 residues. For the CDR3, the DNA is TGTGCCACCGGGCAGGGCCAATCCACAGATACGCAGTATTTT. Translating it yields CATGQGQSTDTQYF.

This clone was found once. The CDR3 DNA reads TGTGCCAGCAGCCAGAGGGGAGACAGGACCGACAATGAGCAGTTCTTC. Translated: CASSQRGDRTDNEQFF. V gene TRBV7-9 combines with J gene TRBJ2-1, with D maybe TRBD1 (6 bases). The CDR3 runs to 16 residues. Deletions cut 5 bases from V and 5 bases from J, with 19 bases between. Looked up from germline, CDR1 is SEHNR and CDR2 is FQNEAQ (reference sequence).

The chain uses TRBV9 and TRBJ2-7, with D perhaps TRBD2 (6 bases). The CDR3 has 17 amino acids. V lost 4 bases and J lost 1, with 21 bases in between. Germline assignment: CDR1 SGDLS and CDR2 YYNGEE. CDR3 DNA sequence: TGTGCCAGCAGCCCTTATAGTGGGAGGACCCTTTCCTACGAGCAGTACTTC. Residues: CASSPYSGRTLSYEQYF.

This chain joins TRBV7-6 and TRBJ2-5; D could derive from TRBD1 or TRBD2 (5 bases each). The germline V gene encodes CDR1 SGHVS and CDR2 FNYEAQ. This CDR3 has 14 amino acids. Trimming pared 2 bases from V and 2 bases from J, leaving 9 bases between. This CDR3 reads CASSLRDGQETQYF. The CDR3 bases are TGTGCCAGCAGCTTACGGGACGGACAAGAGACCCAGTACTTC. The full variable domain, completed using reference TRBV7-6 and TRBJ2-5, is GAGVSQSPRYKVTKRGQDVALRCDPISGHVSLYWYRQALGQGPEFLTYFNYEAQQDKSGLPNDRFSAERPEGSISTLTIQRTEQRDSAMYRCASSLRDGQETQYFGPGTRLLVL.

The rearrangement joins TRBV5-6 to TRBJ2-7; D gene unclear. V lost 0 bases to trimming and J lost 3 bases, with 7 bases between them. CDR1 and CDR2 (germline): SGHDT, YYEEEE. The CDR3 has 13 residues. The CDR3, as DNA: TGTGCCAGCAGCTTGGGAGTAAACTACGAGCAGTACTTC. Translation gives CASSLGVNYEQYF.

This clone came up a few times. The rearrangement joins TRBV19 to TRBJ1-5; D unclear. The CDR3 extends over 14 amino acids. Per the germline V gene, CDR1 is LNHDA and CDR2 is SQIVND (reference sequence). The V end lost 4 bases, the J end lost 4 bases, and 11 bases lay between the germline ends. The CDR3 DNA follows: TGTGCCAGTAGTAATAGGGCAGTAAATCAGCCCCAGCATTTT. Translated, it gives CASSNRAVNQPQHF.

The chain links TRBV6-1 to TRBJ2-7; D is perhaps TRBD1 or TRBD2 (6 bases each). From germline, CDR1 is MNHNS and CDR2 SASEGT. This CDR3 is 13 amino acids long. Trimming left V 1 base short and J 4 bases short, with 8 bases between. The CDR3 reads CASSEVGGYEQYF. CDR3 nucleotides: TGTGCCAGCAGTGAAGTAGGGGGGTACGAGCAGTACTTC.

The rearrangement joins TRBV19 to TRBJ1-4; 7 bases fit TRBD1. V gave up 2 bases and J gave up 5 bases; unmatched junction bases: 5. This CDR3 has 15 residues. Germline V gives CDR1 LNHDA, CDR2 SQIVND (reference sequence). This CDR3 is CASSIMQGVNEKLFF. CDR3 in DNA: TGTGCCAGTAGTATAATGCAGGGGGTGAATGAAAAACTGTTTTTT. Full variable domain (remainder filled in from reference TRBV19 and TRBJ1-4): DGGITQSPKYLFRKEGQNVTLSCEQNLNHDAMYWYRQDPGQGLRLIYYSQIVNDFQKGDIAEGYSVSREKKESFPLTVTSAQKNPTAFYLCASSIMQGVNEKLFFGSGTQLSVL.

The genes are TRBV7-9 and TRBJ1-2; 8 nucleotides align to TRBD1. Germline CDR1 SEHNR, CDR2 FQNEAQ (reference sequence). V dropped 4 bases and J dropped 0; count of bases not matched to a gene: 7. This CDR3 spans 16 amino acids. Here the CDR3 DNA reads TGTGCCAGCAGCTCCCAGGGACAGGAGACTAACTATGGCTACACCTTC. Its translation: CASSSQGQETNYGYTF.

This chain links TRBV5-5 with TRBJ2-7; the D gene is possibly TRBD2 (6 bases). CDR3 length: 14 amino acids. V was pared by 0 bases and J by 7 bases, with 14 bases between. Germline CDR1 is SGHKS and CDR2 is YYEKEE (reference sequence). The DNA for the CDR3 is TGTGCCAGCAGCTTGGGGAGGGGATTGGGAGAGCAGTACTTC. Translating it yields CASSLGRGLGEQYF.

This sequence joins TRBV5-6 and TRBJ1-2; D call uncertain. CDR1 is SGHDT and CDR2 is YYEEEE in the germline V gene. V lost 4 bases and J lost 6, with 13 bases in between. The CDR3 is 13 residues long. CDR3 nucleotide sequence: TGTGCCAGCAGCCCGGGATTTGGAAATGGCTACACCTTC. Encoded protein: CASSPGFGNGYTF. The full variable domain, rest sourced from reference TRBV5-6 and TRBJ1-2, is DAGVTQSPTHLIKTRGQQVTLRCSPKSGHDTVSWYQQALGQGPQFIFQYYEEEERQRGNFPDRFSGHQFPNYSSELNVNALLLGDSALYLCASSPGFGNGYTFGSGTRLTVV.

The chain recombines TRBV28 with TRBJ2-1; unclear D gene. The length of the CDR3 is 11 residues. Germline V CDR1 and CDR2: MDHEN, SYDVKM. V was clipped by 8 bases and J by 12 bases, with 14 bases between them. CDR3: CASRTYVGQFF. CDR3 in DNA: TGTGCCAGCCGCACCTACGTGGGGCAGTTCTTC.

The chain couples TRBV28 to TRBJ2-7; a weak D match, TRBD1 (6 bases). The CDR3 is 16 residues long. V gave up 4 bases and J gave up 4 bases, with 20 bases separating them. Germline V gene sequence: CDR1 MDHEN, CDR2 SYDVKM. As DNA, the CDR3 is TGTGCCAGCAGTTCATACGAACAGGGATGGAAATACGAGCAGTACTTC. Translation gives CASSSYEQGWKYEQYF. Filled out from reference TRBV28 and TRBJ2-7, the complete variable domain reads DVKVTQSSRYLVKRTGEKVFLECVQDMDHENMFWYRQDPGLGLRLIYFSYDVKMKEKGDIPEGYSVSREKKERFSLILESASTNQTSMYLCASSSYEQGWKYEQYFGPGTRLTVT.

The gene calls are TRBV29-1 and TRBJ1-3; D is perhaps TRBD1 (5 bases). The CDR3 consists of 15 residues. Germline V gene sequence: CDR1 SQVTM, CDR2 ANQGSEA. V was shortened by 4 bases and J by 0 bases, with 13 bases between the two germline ends. Here the CDR3 reads CSVGGPGISGNTIYF. DNA for the CDR3: TGCAGCGTTGGGGGACCGGGGATCTCTGGAAACACCATATATTTT.

This chain uses TRBV2 with TRBJ2-6; D uncertain. Germline CDR1 and CDR2: SNHLY and FYNNEI. The CDR3 spans 15 residues. V was cut by 8 bases and J by 0 bases, with 11 bases left in between. The CDR3 reads CASVDTHSGANVLTF. The CDR3 DNA reads as TGTGCCAGCGTCGACACCCACTCTGGGGCCAACGTCCTGACTTTC. The full variable domain, completed using reference TRBV2 and TRBJ2-6, is EPEVTQTPSHQVTQMGQEVILRCVPISNHLYFYWYRQILGQKVEFLVSFYNNEISEKSEIFDDQFSVERPDGSNFTLKIRSTKLEDSAMYFCASVDTHSGANVLTFGAGSRLTVL.